This is a list of T cell receptor beta chains from one sample in a study of beta chain features in type 1 diabetes. Method: immunoSEQ multiplex PCR; TCRdb's copy keeps in-frame clones and lacks some. The table records about 450,000 clones, over 9.5% of them present only once. The sequenced sample was naive CD4+ T cells from blood. The receptors originated from a woman younger than 35 in good health. CDR3s include the opening cysteine and the closing phenylalanine or tryptophan. Fields, in order: clone size, V gene, D gene, J gene, CDR3 protein, CDR3 DNA. D genes are given only for firm matches. A clone size is listed for some rows: how often the clone was seen (once, few, many), or a class if it is expanded.

size: -; V: TRBV7-3; D: -; J: TRBJ2-1; CDR3: CASSLTGTYNEQFF; DNA: TGTGCCAGCAGCTTAACGGGGACCTACAATGAGCAGTTCTTC
size: -; V: TRBV7-2; D: -; J: TRBJ2-3; CDR3: CASTQANRRDTQYF; DNA: TGTGCCAGCACGCAGGCCAACCGTCGGGATACGCAGTATTTT
size: few; V: TRBV9; D: TRBD1; J: TRBJ2-6; CDR3: CASSVARRDSNIYLSGANVLTF; DNA: TGTGCCAGCAGCGTCGCACGAAGGGACAGCAACATATACCTCTCTGGGGCCAACGTCCTGACTTTC
size: -; V: TRBV7-2; D: -; J: TRBJ2-1; CDR3: CASSLGPENNEQFF; DNA: TGTGCCAGCAGCTTGGGGCCGGAGAACAATGAGCAGTTCTTC
size: -; V: TRBV7-2; D: -; J: TRBJ1-4; CDR3: CASRPEPATNEKLFF; DNA: TGTGCCAGCAGACCAGAGCCGGCAACTAATGAAAAACTGTTTTTT
size: few; V: TRBV30; D: TRBD1; J: TRBJ1-4; CDR3: CAWNPTGHEKLFF; DNA: TGTGCCTGGAATCCGACAGGGCATGAAAAACTGTTTTTT
size: -; V: TRBV5-6; D: -; J: TRBJ2-1; CDR3: CASSSTWGEQFF; DNA: TGTGCCAGCAGTTCAACCTGGGGTGAGCAGTTCTTC
size: few; V: TRBV29-1; D: -; J: TRBJ2-7; CDR3: CSVEVRGRSYEQYF; DNA: TGCAGCGTTGAAGTTCGTGGCAGATCCTACGAGCAGTACTTC
size: many; V: TRBV30; D: TRBD1; J: TRBJ1-1; CDR3: CAWSDRDEAFF; DNA: TGTGCCTGGAGCGACAGGGACGAAGCTTTCTTT
size: -; V: TRBV2; D: -; J: TRBJ2-5; CDR3: CASRTGGETQYF; DNA: TGTGCCAGCAGAACAGGCGGGGAGACCCAGTACTTC
size: -; V: TRBV27; D: -; J: TRBJ2-3; CDR3: CASSPSRITSTDTQYF; DNA: TGTGCCAGCAGCCCCTCCCGCATAACTAGCACAGATACGCAGTATTTT
size: few; V: TRBV5-1; D: TRBD1; J: TRBJ1-2; CDR3: CASSLDRGPYGYTF; DNA: TGCGCCAGCAGCCTCGACAGGGGTCCCTATGGCTACACCTTC
size: few; V: TRBV19; D: TRBD1; J: TRBJ1-5; CDR3: CASSTPRDRVNQPQHF; DNA: TGTGCCAGTAGTACCCCCCGGGACAGGGTAAATCAGCCCCAGCATTTT
size: many; V: TRBV30; D: TRBD2; J: TRBJ2-5; CDR3: CAWKGLGYQETQYF; DNA: TGTGCCTGGAAGGGACTAGGGTACCAAGAGACCCAGTACTTC
size: -; V: TRBV7-2; D: TRBD2; J: TRBJ2-1; CDR3: CASSMRLAGANNEQFF; DNA: TGTGCCAGCAGCATGAGACTAGCGGGGGCCAACAATGAGCAGTTCTTC
size: few; V: TRBV7-9; D: -; J: TRBJ2-1; CDR3: CASSLARGPYNEQFF; DNA: TGTGCCAGCAGCTTAGCCAGGGGCCCCTACAATGAGCAGTTCTTC
size: -; V: TRBV25-1; D: -; J: TRBJ2-3; CDR3: CASSAAGGTDTQYF; DNA: TGTGCCAGCAGTGCAGCGGGTGGCACAGATACGCAGTATTTT
size: few; V: TRBV7-8; D: TRBD2; J: TRBJ2-4; CDR3: CASSDTGTSGTKNIQYF; DNA: TGTGCCAGCAGCGATACCGGGACTAGCGGAACCAAAAACATTCAGTACTTC
size: few; V: TRBV5-1; D: -; J: TRBJ2-4; CDR3: CASSLGDGTNIQYF; DNA: TGCGCCAGCAGCTTGGGGGACGGAACAAACATTCAGTACTTC
size: few; V: TRBV11-2; D: -; J: TRBJ2-1; CDR3: CASSHRRDRELDEQFF; DNA: TGTGCCAGCAGCCACCGCCGGGACCGGGAGCTTGATGAGCAGTTCTTC
size: -; V: TRBV11-3; D: -; J: TRBJ2-3; CDR3: CASSVPDGGATDTQYF; DNA: TGTGCCAGCAGCGTCCCGGACGGAGGGGCCACAGATACGCAGTATTTT
size: -; V: TRBV9; D: -; J: TRBJ2-5; CDR3: CASSVEGRAETQYF; DNA: TGTGCCAGCAGCGTAGAAGGTCGGGCAGAGACCCAGTACTTC
size: few; V: TRBV7-3; D: TRBD2; J: TRBJ2-5; CDR3: CASSPPAGGPGETQYF; DNA: TGTGCCAGCAGCCCACCGGCGGGAGGGCCGGGGGAGACCCAGTACTTC
size: few; V: TRBV29-1; D: TRBD1; J: TRBJ1-4; CDR3: CSVQGGLDEKLFF; DNA: TGCAGCGTTCAAGGGGGCTTGGATGAAAAACTGTTTTTT
size: -; V: TRBV19; D: -; J: TRBJ2-7; CDR3: CASSIVQGGSYEQYF; DNA: TGTGCCAGTAGTATAGTCCAGGGAGGCTCCTACGAGCAGTACTTC
size: -; V: TRBV6-5; D: -; J: TRBJ2-5; CDR3: CASSYSKTETQYF; DNA: TGTGCCAGCAGTTACTCCAAAACGGAGACCCAGTACTTC
size: few; V: TRBV7-8; D: -; J: TRBJ2-1; CDR3: CASSLGRYSLPGEQFF; DNA: TGTGCCAGCAGCTTAGGACGGTACAGCCTGCCGGGTGAGCAGTTCTTC
size: -; V: TRBV4-3; D: -; J: TRBJ2-7; CDR3: CASSQRADRGLFYEQYF; DNA: TGCGCCAGCAGCCAGAGGGCCGACAGGGGACTATTCTACGAGCAGTACTTC
size: -; V: TRBV9; D: TRBD2; J: TRBJ2-1; CDR3: CASSARLAGFSEQFF; DNA: TGTGCCAGCAGCGCGAGACTAGCGGGATTTAGTGAGCAGTTCTTC
size: many; V: TRBV5-5; D: -; J: TRBJ2-1; CDR3: CASSFYREAYNEQFF; DNA: TGTGCCAGCAGCTTCTATAGGGAGGCCTACAATGAGCAGTTCTTC
size: -; V: TRBV11-2; D: TRBD2; J: TRBJ2-4; CDR3: CASRPLAGGRLAKNIQYF; DNA: TGTGCCAGCAGACCTCTAGCGGGAGGGCGACTAGCCAAAAACATTCAGTACTTC
size: -; V: TRBV18; D: -; J: TRBJ2-5; CDR3: CASSPRDGSETQYF; DNA: TGTGCCAGCTCACCGAGGGACGGGTCGGAGACCCAGTACTTC
size: -; V: TRBV9; D: -; J: TRBJ2-3; CDR3: CASTGAGEDTQYF; DNA: TGTGCCAGCACAGGGGCAGGGGAAGATACGCAGTATTTT
size: few; V: TRBV7-6; D: -; J: TRBJ1-6; CDR3: CASSSGNNSPLHF; DNA: TGTGCCAGCAGCTCAGGGAATAATTCACCCCTCCACTTT
size: -; V: TRBV10-3; D: -; J: TRBJ1-2; CDR3: CAISEWQGYGYTF; DNA: TGTGCCATCAGTGAGTGGCAGGGCTATGGCTACACCTTC
size: few; V: TRBV19; D: -; J: TRBJ2-1; CDR3: CASRTQGNEQFF; DNA: TGTGCCAGTAGAACCCAGGGTAATGAGCAGTTCTTC
size: -; V: TRBV6-6; D: TRBD1; J: TRBJ1-1; CDR3: CASDRENTEAFF; DNA: TGTGCCAGCGACAGGGAGAACACTGAAGCTTTCTTT
size: few; V: TRBV9; D: TRBD1; J: TRBJ2-1; CDR3: CASGRDRAKVHEQFF; DNA: TGTGCCAGCGGCCGGGACAGGGCAAAGGTCCATGAGCAGTTCTTC
size: few; V: TRBV28; D: TRBD1; J: TRBJ1-2; CDR3: CASSKTGTVVGYTF; DNA: TGTGCCAGCAGCAAAACCGGGACAGTGGTTGGCTACACCTTC
size: few; V: TRBV7-3; D: -; J: TRBJ2-1; CDR3: CASSLSASSYNEQFF; DNA: TGTGCCAGCAGCTTAAGTGCTAGCTCCTACAATGAGCAGTTCTTC
size: few; V: TRBV30; D: -; J: TRBJ1-2; CDR3: CAWSSRFGYGYTF; DNA: TGTGCCTGGAGTTCTCGATTCGGCTATGGCTACACCTTC
size: -; V: TRBV28; D: -; J: TRBJ1-4; CDR3: CASSFRARPRGKLFF; DNA: -
size: few; V: TRBV7-9; D: -; J: TRBJ1-1; CDR3: CASILGARNTEAFF; DNA: -
size: few; V: TRBV18; D: TRBD1; J: TRBJ2-7; CDR3: CASSPNSLRQGAGEQYF; DNA: TGTGCCAGCTCACCAAATTCGCTCCGACAGGGGGCCGGCGAGCAGTACTTC
size: -; V: TRBV4-3; D: TRBD2; J: TRBJ2-3; CDR3: CASSQDYRRLAGADTQYF; DNA: TGCGCCAGCAGCCAAGACTACCGCAGGCTAGCGGGAGCAGATACGCAGTATTTT
size: -; V: TRBV7-9; D: -; J: TRBJ2-3; CDR3: CASSSPRRGSTDTQYF; DNA: TGTGCCAGCAGCTCCCCCCGGAGGGGAAGCACAGATACGCAGTATTTT
size: many; V: TRBV29-1; D: -; J: TRBJ2-1; CDR3: CSVDREQFF; DNA: TGCAGCGTCGATCGGGAGCAGTTCTTC
size: -; V: TRBV27; D: TRBD1; J: TRBJ2-7; CDR3: CASRGQGLHEQYF; DNA: TGTGCCAGCAGAGGACAGGGTCTCCACGAGCAGTACTTC
size: -; V: TRBV5-6; D: TRBD1; J: TRBJ2-2; CDR3: CASSHGQARGTGELFF; DNA: TGTGCCAGCAGCCACGGACAGGCAAGGGGCACCGGGGAGCTGTTTTTT
size: few; V: TRBV30; D: -; J: TRBJ1-3; CDR3: CAWTRSAPGNTIYF; DNA: TGTGCCTGGACCAGGTCGGCCCCTGGAAACACCATATATTTT
size: few; V: TRBV7-8; D: -; J: TRBJ2-3; CDR3: CASSPKRVGTDTQYF; DNA: TGTGCCAGCAGCCCCAAGCGGGTGGGCACAGATACGCAGTATTTT
size: -; V: TRBV12-5; D: -; J: TRBJ2-2; CDR3: CASGLPSVGNTGELFF; DNA: TGTGCTAGTGGTTTGCCCTCGGTCGGGAACACCGGGGAGCTGTTTTTT
size: few; V: TRBV4-3; D: -; J: TRBJ2-1; CDR3: CASSRGTTYNEQFF; DNA: TGCGCCAGCAGCCGCGGGACCACCTACAATGAGCAGTTCTTC
size: few; V: TRBV10-3; D: -; J: TRBJ2-7; CDR3: CAISESDRSSYEQYF; DNA: TGTGCCATCAGTGAGTCCGACAGAAGCTCCTACGAGCAGTACTTC
size: -; V: TRBV15; D: -; J: TRBJ2-5; CDR3: CATSRDRQVGETQYF; DNA: TGTGCCACCAGCAGAGATAGGCAGGTGGGAGAGACCCAGTACTTC
size: few; V: TRBV4-3; D: TRBD1; J: TRBJ1-4; CDR3: CASSQLTGATNEKLFF; DNA: TGCGCCAGCAGCCAACTGACAGGGGCAACTAATGAAAAACTGTTTTTT
size: -; V: TRBV11-3; D: TRBD2; J: TRBJ2-1; CDR3: CASSFLAGHNEQFF; DNA: TGTGCCAGCAGCTTCCTAGCGGGGCACAATGAGCAGTTCTTC
size: -; V: TRBV9; D: TRBD2; J: TRBJ2-1; CDR3: CASSVYERDGHEQFF; DNA: TGTGCCAGCAGCGTATACGAGCGGGATGGGCATGAGCAGTTCTTC
size: -; V: TRBV19; D: -; J: TRBJ2-3; CDR3: CASSLVGDTQYF; DNA: TGTGCCAGTAGTCTCGTGGGAGATACGCAGTATTTT